Below, 5 T cell receptor beta chains from the same sample are listed, as sequenced in a study of blood T cell repertoires in COVID-19. Data came from immunoSEQ multiplex PCR; TCRdb stores just in-frame clones and leaves some out. The table has 200,000 to 250,000 clones, roughly 85% seen once. The sample was PBMCs or T cells enriched from blood (not recorded which). The receptors come from a man between 40 and 49 years old who had recovered from COVID-19.

The chain uses TRBV10-1 and TRBJ2-7; perhaps TRBD1 as D (7 bases). This CDR3 is 16 amino acids long. CDR1 and CDR2 from the germline V gene are WNHNN and SYGVQD (reference sequence). V lost 2 bases to trimming and J lost 5 bases, with 19 bases between them. The CDR3 sequence: CASSERFAGGIHEQYF. CDR3 nucleotides: TGCGCCAGCAGTGAGCGGTTTGCAGGGGGGATCCACGAGCAGTACTTC.

V usage is TRBV3-1 (or the pseudogene TRBV3-2) and J usage is TRBJ2-1; 12 positions agree with TRBD2. V was clipped by 1 base and J by 0 bases; unmatched bases: 7. The CDR3 totals 19 residues. Germline V lookup: CDR1 LGHDT, CDR2 YNNKEL (reference sequence). DNA of the CDR3: TGTGCCAGCAGCCAAGTGGGGACTAGCGGGTCCAGCTCCTACAATGAGCAGTTCTTC. Translation: CASSQVGTSGSSSYNEQFF.

The gene calls are TRBV5-6 and TRBJ2-1; TRBD1 might be the D (6 bases). The CDR3 length is 16 residues. V gave up 0 bases and J gave up 0 bases, with 10 bases separating them. Germline assignment: CDR1 SGHDT and CDR2 YYEEEE. The CDR3 nucleotides are TGTGCCAGCAGCTTGGTAGGGGGAAGCTCCTACAATGAGCAGTTCTTC. This translates into CASSLVGGSSYNEQFF. Drawing the rest from reference TRBV5-6 and TRBJ2-1, the complete variable domain is DAGVTQSPTHLIKTRGQQVTLRCSPKSGHDTVSWYQQALGQGPQFIFQYYEEEERQRGNFPDRFSGHQFPNYSSELNVNALLLGDSALYLCASSLVGGSSYNEQFFGPGTRLTVL.

The gene calls are TRBV7-2 and TRBJ2-5; the D gene is possibly TRBD2 (6 bases). The CDR3 is made up of 14 amino acids. Germline-derived CDR1 and CDR2 are SGHTA and FQGNSA. V lost 6 bases and J 5 bases, leaving 16 bases between the germline ends. The CDR3 DNA sequence: TGTGCCAGCAGTCTAGCGAGGAGCGGGGAGACCCAGTACTTC. It encodes CASSLARSGETQYF.

The V gene is TRBV4-1, the J gene TRBJ1-1, with D possibly TRBD1 on 5 matching bases. V lost 1 base and J lost 4, with 10 bases in between. Germline CDR1 and CDR2: MGHRA and YSYEKL. The CDR3 is 14 residues long. CDR3 bases: TGCGCCAGCAGCCAAGCCAGGGCTAGCACTGAAGCTTTCTTT. Its protein is CASSQARASTEAFF.